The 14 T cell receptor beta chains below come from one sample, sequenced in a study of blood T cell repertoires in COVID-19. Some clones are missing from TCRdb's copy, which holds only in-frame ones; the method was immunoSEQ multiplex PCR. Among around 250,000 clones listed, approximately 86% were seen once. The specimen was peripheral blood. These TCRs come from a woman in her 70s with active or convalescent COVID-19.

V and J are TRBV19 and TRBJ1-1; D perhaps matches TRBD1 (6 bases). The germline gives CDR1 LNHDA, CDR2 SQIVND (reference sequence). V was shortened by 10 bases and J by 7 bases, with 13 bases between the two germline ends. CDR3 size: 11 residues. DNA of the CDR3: TGTGCCACACTACTACAGGGTGAAGCTTTCTTT. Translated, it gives CATLLQGEAFF.

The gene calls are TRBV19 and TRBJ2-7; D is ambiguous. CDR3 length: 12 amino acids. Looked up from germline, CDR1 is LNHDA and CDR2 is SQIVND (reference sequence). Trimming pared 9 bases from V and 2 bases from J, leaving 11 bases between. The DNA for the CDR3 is TGTGCCAGCGAATCAGAAACCTACGAGCAGTACTTC. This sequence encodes CASESETYEQYF.

Here the CDR3 reads CASSHVDSREAFF. CDR3 in DNA: TGTGCCAGCAGCCATGTCGACAGCCGTGAAGCTTTCTTT. This rearrangement joins TRBV3-1 (or the pseudogene TRBV3-2) to TRBJ1-1; weak D call: TRBD1 (5 bases). CDR1 is LGHDT and CDR2 is YNNKEL in the germline V gene (reference sequence). The CDR3 spans 13 residues. The V and J ends lost 3 bases and 7 bases respectively, with 12 bases between them.

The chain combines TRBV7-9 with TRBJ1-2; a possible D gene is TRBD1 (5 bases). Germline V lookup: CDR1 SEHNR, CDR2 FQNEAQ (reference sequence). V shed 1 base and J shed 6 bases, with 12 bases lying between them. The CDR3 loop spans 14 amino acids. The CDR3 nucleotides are TGTGCCAGCAGCTTAGAGGTTGGGACTGATGGCTACACCTTC. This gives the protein CASSLEVGTDGYTF. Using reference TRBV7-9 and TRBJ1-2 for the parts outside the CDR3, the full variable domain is DTGVSQNPRHKITKRGQNVTFRCDPISEHNRLYWYRQTLGQGPEFLTYFQNEAQLEKSRLLSDRFSAERPKGSFSTLEIQRTEQGDSAMYLCASSLEVGTDGYTFGSGTRLTVV.

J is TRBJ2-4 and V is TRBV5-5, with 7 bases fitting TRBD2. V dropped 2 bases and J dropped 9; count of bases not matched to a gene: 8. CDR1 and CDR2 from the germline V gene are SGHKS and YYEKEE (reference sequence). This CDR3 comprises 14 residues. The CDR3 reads CASSFVVPGGIQYF. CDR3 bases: TGTGCCAGCAGCTTTGTAGTCCCGGGGGGCATTCAGTACTTC.

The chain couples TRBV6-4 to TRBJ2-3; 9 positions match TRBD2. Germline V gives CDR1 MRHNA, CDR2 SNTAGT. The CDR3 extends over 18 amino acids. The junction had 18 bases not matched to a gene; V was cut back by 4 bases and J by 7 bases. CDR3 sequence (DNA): TGTGCCAGCAGTGCCCAAATCGGGAAGCGGGGGGAACTTAATACGCAGTATTTT. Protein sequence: CASSAQIGKRGELNTQYF.

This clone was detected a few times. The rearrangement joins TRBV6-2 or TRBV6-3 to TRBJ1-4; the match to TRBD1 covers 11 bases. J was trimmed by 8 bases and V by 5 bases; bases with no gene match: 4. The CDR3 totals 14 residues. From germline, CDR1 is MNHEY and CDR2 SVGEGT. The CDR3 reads CASSNRDRGEKLFF. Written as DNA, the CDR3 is TGTGCCAGCAGTAACCGGGACAGGGGGGAAAAACTGTTTTTT.

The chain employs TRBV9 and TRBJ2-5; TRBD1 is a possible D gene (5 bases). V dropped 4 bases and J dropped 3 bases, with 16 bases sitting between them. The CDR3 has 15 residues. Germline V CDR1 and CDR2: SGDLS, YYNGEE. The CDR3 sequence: CASSQGVWGEETQYF. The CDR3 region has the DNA TGTGCCAGCAGCCAGGGTGTGTGGGGCGAAGAGACCCAGTACTTC.

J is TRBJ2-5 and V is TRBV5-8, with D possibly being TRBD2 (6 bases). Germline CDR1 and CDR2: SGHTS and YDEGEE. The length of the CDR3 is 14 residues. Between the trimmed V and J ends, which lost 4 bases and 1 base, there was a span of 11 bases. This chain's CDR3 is CASSRREAQETQYF. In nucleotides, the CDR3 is TGTGCCAGCAGCCGCAGGGAGGCCCAAGAGACCCAGTACTTC.

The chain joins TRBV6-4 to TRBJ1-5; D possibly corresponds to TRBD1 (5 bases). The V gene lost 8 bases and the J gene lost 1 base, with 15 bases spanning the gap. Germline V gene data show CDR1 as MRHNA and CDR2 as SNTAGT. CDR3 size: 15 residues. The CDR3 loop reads CASRGEHGSNQPQHF. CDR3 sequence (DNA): TGTGCCAGCCGGGGGGAACACGGGAGCAATCAGCCCCAGCATTTT.

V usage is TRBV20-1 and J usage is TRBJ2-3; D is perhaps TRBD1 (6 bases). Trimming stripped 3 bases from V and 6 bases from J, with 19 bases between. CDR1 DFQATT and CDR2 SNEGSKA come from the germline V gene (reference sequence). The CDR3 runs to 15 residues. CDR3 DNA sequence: TGCAGTGCTAGTTCTAGTGGGGGCCGATCGGATACGCAGTATTTT. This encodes CSASSSGGRSDTQYF.

In DNA, the CDR3 is TGCGCCAGCAGCTTGGAGACAGGGGGAGGAGAGACCCAGTACTTC. This gives the protein CASSLETGGGETQYF. The chain employs TRBV5-1 and TRBJ2-5; 9 bases are a match to TRBD1. CDR3 length: 15 amino acids. The V gene's germline CDR1 is SGHRS and CDR2 YFSETQ. J lost 4 bases, V lost 0 bases, and 4 bases had no gene match.

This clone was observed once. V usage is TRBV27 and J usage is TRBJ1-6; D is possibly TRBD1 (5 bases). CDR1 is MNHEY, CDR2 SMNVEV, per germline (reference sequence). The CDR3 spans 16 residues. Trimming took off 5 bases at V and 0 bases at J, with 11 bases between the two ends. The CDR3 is CASSAYRSSYNSPLHF. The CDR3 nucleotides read TGTGCCAGCAGTGCCTACAGGAGCTCCTATAATTCACCCCTCCACTTT.

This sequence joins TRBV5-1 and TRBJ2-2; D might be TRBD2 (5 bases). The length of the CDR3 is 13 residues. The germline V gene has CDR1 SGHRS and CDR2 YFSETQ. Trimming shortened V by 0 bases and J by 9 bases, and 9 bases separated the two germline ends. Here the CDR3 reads CASSLEGGRELFF. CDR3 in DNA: TGCGCCAGCAGCTTGGAAGGAGGCCGGGAGCTGTTTTTT.